These 9 T cell receptor beta chains originate from one sample sequenced in a study of cytomegalovirus exposure and HLA in healthy donors. In the PCR, 60 Vbeta and 13 Jbeta primers were used. Method: immunoSEQ multiplex PCR; TCRdb's copy keeps in-frame clones and lacks some. There are under 200,000 clones in the sample, with 2% to 2.5% held by the top ten. What was sequenced was PBMCs. The receptor set was obtained from a man younger than 45 in good health and CMV-seronegative.

This sequence joins TRBV7-7 and TRBJ2-5; no clear D. The ends were cut back, 1 base at V and 5 bases at J, with 8 bases in the middle. Germline CDR1 and CDR2: SSHAT and FNYEAQ (reference sequence). The CDR3 is 13 residues long. The CDR3 protein is CASSLDSFETQYF. CDR3 nucleotides: TGTGCCAGCAGCTTAGATAGTTTTGAGACCCAGTACTTC.

The chain employs TRBV30 and TRBJ2-4, with 8 bases fitting TRBD1. The V segment lost 2 bases and the J segment 4 bases; nucleotides outside the gene matches: 4. This CDR3 spans 14 amino acids. Germline V gives CDR1 GTSNPN, CDR2 SVGIG (reference sequence). Here the CDR3 reads CAWSFGQGKNIQYF. CDR3 bases: TGTGCCTGGAGTTTCGGACAGGGAAAAAACATTCAGTACTTC.

This rearrangement joins TRBV11-2 to TRBJ2-5; 7 bases are a match to TRBD1. The J call could be wrong; TRBJ2-7 is a better fit for the DNA end. Germline loops: CDR1 SGHAT, CDR2 FQNNGV. The CDR3 extends over 15 amino acids. The CDR3 DNA reads TGTGCCAGCAGCTTAACACGGGGACAGACCTACGAGCAGTACTTC. It codes for CASSLTRGQTYEQYF.

This chain joins TRBV23-1 and TRBJ1-1; D unclear. TRBV23-1 is noted as an ORF with a role that remains uncertain. V shed 4 bases and J shed 6 bases, with 18 bases lying between them. The CDR3 length is 15 residues. The CDR3 coding sequence is TGCGCCAGCAGTCCCTGGGGAGGGCTTGGCGCTGAAGCTTTCTTT. It codes for CASSPWGGLGAEAFF.

The chain has TRBV27 and TRBJ2-1, with D possibly TRBD2 on 5 matching bases. Germline V gene data show CDR1 as MNHEY and CDR2 as SMNVEV (reference sequence). The CDR3 totals 13 residues. V was clipped by 7 bases and J by 4 bases, with 11 bases between them. As DNA, the CDR3 is TGTGCCAGCACCAGGACTGGTTACAATGAGCAGTTCTTC. This translates into CASTRTGYNEQFF.

V gene TRBV7-8 combines with J gene TRBJ2-1, with 7 nucleotides matching TRBD2. The CDR3 loop spans 14 amino acids. Per the germline V gene, CDR1 is SGHVS and CDR2 is FQNEAQ. J was trimmed by 7 bases and V by 8 bases; bases with no gene match: 11. This CDR3 is CASSREGIRNEQFF. The DNA of the CDR3 is TGTGCCAGCTCGAGGGAGGGTATTCGGAATGAGCAGTTCTTC.

The rearrangement uses TRBV7-9 and TRBJ1-5; D call uncertain. Germline V lookup: CDR1 SEHNR, CDR2 FQNEAQ (reference sequence). CDR3 length: 14 residues. The V end was cut by 1 base, the J end by 4 bases, with 8 bases between. The CDR3 sequence: CASSLGFENQPQHF. As DNA, the CDR3 is TGTGCCAGCAGCTTAGGATTCGAGAATCAGCCCCAGCATTTT.

The chain combines TRBV18 with TRBJ2-5, with 12 bases identical to TRBD2. The germline gives CDR1 KGHSH, CDR2 LQKENI. The V segment lost 2 bases and the J segment 0 bases; nucleotides outside the gene matches: 10. The CDR3 totals 19 residues. The chain's CDR3 is CASSPSSNGLAGNQETQYF. CDR3 bases: TGTGCCAGCTCACCAAGTTCCAATGGACTAGCGGGGAACCAAGAGACCCAGTACTTC.

The rearrangement uses TRBV27 and TRBJ2-1; 11 nucleotides match TRBD2. The CDR3 extends over 16 amino acids. Germline CDR1 reads MNHEY; CDR2 reads SMNVEV (reference sequence). The J segment lost 7 bases and the V segment lost 3 bases, leaving 8 bases of the junction unmatched. In DNA form, the CDR3 reads TGTGCCAGCAGTTTTTCGATATCTAGCGGGAGGAATGAGCAGTTCTTC. It encodes CASSFSISSGRNEQFF.